This TCR beta chain comes out of a study of cytomegalovirus exposure and HLA in healthy donors. The wider study: Early release data held some 80 million unique TCRs from HLA-typed donors. When about 400 donors were genotyped, 80% to 90% of them were found to fall in the Caucasian-associated ancestry cluster.

The study, taken as a whole, reports: The study had only CMV serostatus as immune exposure information. The authors reported that TCR beta sequences could predict HLA-A and HLA-B alleles. These predictions were accurate for most subjects in the first cohort.

A note on this clone: Its cognate antigen is unknown.

J gave up 1 base and V 5 bases, and 13 bases lay outside the gene matches. CDR3 length: 18 residues. Germline V CDR1 and CDR2: MNHEY, SMNVEV (reference sequence). 13 Jbeta primers and 60 Vbeta primers were used for the PCR. Libraries were prepared by immunoSEQ multiplex PCR; TCRdb keeps only in-frame clonotypes and omits some of them. The profile shows around 210,000 clones, about 77% of them singletons. The specimen was PBMCs. The origin of this receptor is a woman aged 30 to 39 in good health and CMV-seronegative. The chain recombines TRBV27 with TRBJ2-1; 8 positions agree with TRBD2. CDR3 protein: CASSGLGAGGPSYNEQFF. CDR3 nucleotides: TGTGCCAGCAGTGGACTAGGGGCGGGAGGACCTTCCTACAATGAGCAGTTCTTC.